The rows below give T cell receptor beta chains drawn from one sample of a study of cytotoxic CD8 clonotypes in ibrutinib-treated CLL. The assay was immunoSEQ multiplex PCR, and TCRdb's table has in-frame clones only and misses some. This sample has around 310,000 clones, with almost 80% found just once. Sequenced material: PBMCs, taken before ibrutinib treatment. All receptors derive from a human donor with chronic lymphocytic leukemia. Each CDR3 is given with its conserved first and last residue. Fields, in order: V gene, D gene, clone size, J gene, CDR3 protein, CDR3 DNA. D genes are given only for firm matches. Only some rows state a clone size, as once, few, many or a class for expanded clones.

>TRBV7-6|TRBD2|few|TRBJ2-7
CASSPRSGRAGDEQYF
TGTGCCAGCAGCCCTCGTAGCGGGAGGGCTGGGGACGAGCAGTACTTC
>TRBV6-1|TRBD1|-|TRBJ2-1
CASKGWGQGVNEQFF
TGTGCCAGCAAGGGCTGGGGACAGGGAGTAAATGAGCAGTTCTTC
>TRBV6-1|TRBD1|-|TRBJ1-2
CASRVRHRGRTGYTF
TGTGCCAGCAGGGTCCGGCACAGGGGGCGTACTGGCTACACCTTC
>TRBV18|TRBD1|-|TRBJ2-7
CASSPAKIDRGYEQYF
TGTGCCAGCTCCCCTGCCAAAATCGACAGGGGCTACGAGCAGTACTTC
>TRBV7-7|-|-|TRBJ2-5
CASSLGGSATQYF
TGTGCCAGCAGCTTAGGGGGGAGTGCGACCCAGTACTTC
>TRBV9|-|few|TRBJ2-1
CASSVTHEQFF
TGTGCCAGCAGCGTTACCCATGAGCAGTTCTTC
>TRBV5-4|-|-|TRBJ1-2
CASSLDSGVDGYTF
TGTGCCAGCAGCTTGGACTCAGGGGTTGATGGCTACACCTTC
>TRBV7-2|TRBD1|-|TRBJ2-7
CASSPAGTGASYEQYF
TGTGCCAGCAGCCCCGCCGGGACAGGGGCCTCCTACGAGCAGTACTTC
>TRBV25-1|-|few|TRBJ2-1
CASSGLVYNEQFF
TGTGCCAGCAGTGGTCTAGTGTACAATGAGCAGTTCTTC
>TRBV9|-|-|TRBJ2-5
CASSVAPQGRETQYF
TGTGCCAGCAGCGTAGCCCCACAGGGGAGGGAGACCCAGTACTTC
>TRBV28|-|-|TRBJ1-3
CASSSPADSSGNTIYF
TGTGCCAGCAGTTCCCCTGCCGACAGCTCTGGAAACACCATATATTTT
>TRBV28|-|-|TRBJ2-5
CASSLVLVGGWGETQYF
TGTGCCAGCAGTTTGGTGTTAGTGGGGGGCTGGGGGGAGACCCAGTACTTC
>TRBV11-2|-|few|TRBJ2-7
CASSLGPGTGNYEQYF
TGTGCCAGCAGCTTGGGTCCCGGGACGGGGAACTACGAGCAGTACTTC
>TRBV9|-|-|TRBJ2-1
CASSIGTYSYNEQFF
TGTGCCAGCAGCATAGGGACTTACTCCTACAATGAGCAGTTCTTC
>TRBV15|TRBD1|-|TRBJ1-2
CATSSDRGHYGYTF
TGTGCCACCAGCAGCGACAGGGGGCACTATGGCTACACCTTC
>TRBV7-7|TRBD1|few|TRBJ2-5
CASSRRTGGLVGQETQYF
TGTGCCAGCAGCAGACGGACAGGGGGCCTTGTTGGCCAAGAGACCCAGTACTTC
>TRBV5-1|-|-|TRBJ1-1
CASSLVAENTEAFF
TGCGCCAGCAGCTTGGTGGCAGAGAACACTGAAGCTTTCTTT
>TRBV5-4|-|-|TRBJ2-7
CASGTNRDRNEQYF
TGTGCCAGCGGCACAAACAGGGATAGGAACGAGCAGTACTTC
>TRBV29-1|-|-|TRBJ2-1
CSVDEGYNEQFF
TGCAGCGTTGATGAGGGATACAATGAGCAGTTCTTC
>TRBV6-1|TRBD2|-|TRBJ2-7
CASTGRGYEQYF
TGTGCCAGCACAGGGAGGGGTTACGAGCAGTACTTC
>TRBV7-2|TRBD2|-|TRBJ2-7
CASRLAEVYEQYF
TGTGCCAGCAGGCTAGCGGAGGTTTACGAGCAGTACTTC
>TRBV4-2|-|-|TRBJ1-4
CASSQDRAGAHEKLFF
TGTGCCAGCAGCCAAGATCGGGCAGGGGCACATGAAAAACTGTTTTTT
>TRBV2|-|-|TRBJ1-5
CASMVRGPVFSNQPQHF
TGTGCCAGCATGGTCAGGGGCCCAGTTTTTAGCAATCAGCCCCAGCATTTT
>TRBV10-3|-|few|TRBJ2-5
CAIGIQETQYF
TGTGCCATCGGAATACAAGAGACCCAGTACTTC
>TRBV19|TRBD1|few|TRBJ1-1
CASSISGQQAFF
TGTGCCAGTAGTATTTCGGGACAGCAAGCTTTCTTT
>TRBV9|-|-|TRBJ2-6
CASSVDHGKNSGANVLTF
TGTGCCAGCAGCGTAGACCACGGGAAAAACTCTGGGGCCAACGTCCTGACTTTC
>TRBV2|-|-|TRBJ2-7
CASGGWLYEQYF
TGTGCCAGCGGGGGGTGGCTTTACGAGCAGTACTTC
>TRBV7-3|-|-|TRBJ2-1
CASSRTGRSIHEQFF
TGTGCCAGCAGCCGAACGGGCCGCTCTATCCATGAGCAGTTCTTC
>TRBV7-9|TRBD1|-|TRBJ1-1
CASTLRTGQNTEAFF
TGTGCCAGCACCCTAAGGACAGGACAGAACACTGAAGCTTTCTTT
>TRBV23-1|TRBD2|-|TRBJ2-7
CASSQADSGSPYEQYF
TGCGCCAGCAGTCAAGCTGATAGCGGGAGTCCCTACGAGCAGTACTTC
>TRBV27|TRBD2|few|TRBJ2-5
CASSPRGAGGLQETQYF
TGTGCCAGCAGTCCCAGAGGGGCGGGAGGCCTCCAAGAGACCCAGTACTTC
>TRBV29-1|TRBD1|-|TRBJ2-7
CSVEPNDRDHEQYF
TGCAGCGTCGAACCGAACGACAGGGACCACGAGCAGTACTTC
>TRBV20-1|-|-|TRBJ2-6
CSALRSNVLTF
TGCAGTGCCCTCCGGTCGAACGTCCTGACTTTC
>TRBV15|-|once|TRBJ2-7
CATSRDWGFREFGYEQYF
TGTGCCACCAGCAGAGATTGGGGGTTCAGGGAGTTCGGATACGAGCAGTACTTC
>TRBV29-1|-|-|TRBJ2-7
CSVEGTTANSYEQYF
TGCAGCGTTGAGGGAACGACGGCCAACTCCTACGAGCAGTACTTC
>TRBV2|TRBD2|-|TRBJ2-2
CASRATSFGELFF
TGTGCCAGCAGGGCGACTAGCTTCGGGGAGCTGTTTTTT
>TRBV15|-|-|TRBJ1-2
CATSRDNSHGGYTF
TGTGCCACCAGCAGAGACAACTCCCACGGGGGCTACACCTTC
>TRBV15|-|-|TRBJ2-7
CATSRGPSVFGEQYF
TGTGCCACCAGCAGAGGACCATCTGTATTTGGAGAGCAGTACTTC
>TRBV4-2|TRBD1|-|TRBJ2-7
CASSQEDRPNYEQYF
TGTGCCAGCAGCCAAGAGGACAGGCCGAACTACGAGCAGTACTTC
>TRBV18|TRBD1|-|TRBJ1-1
CASLPTGVGGTEAFF
TGTGCCAGCCTTCCAACAGGGGTCGGGGGCACTGAAGCTTTCTTT